This T cell receptor beta chain stems from a study of T cells in Graves' hyperthyroidism and ophthalmopathy. Overall study context: Peripheral blood sampling occurred at initial diagnosis, before any treatment.

TCR beta CDR3 sequences were amplified from RNA transcripts. The HTBI set primed first-round TCR CDR3 RT-PCR. TCRdb re-called the multiplex PCR reads through MiXCR, storing one row per CDR3 protein. The table has about 420,000 distinct CDR3 sequences, roughly 13% seen once. The CDR3 length is 15 residues. V was cut by 0 bases and J by 0 bases, with 9 bases left in between. The germline V gene has CDR1 SNHLY and CDR2 FYNNEI. Patients showing uncontrolled infection, other autoimmune disease, pregnancy or lactation were ineligible. This clonotype was picked up many times. The sample taken for sequencing was blood. This TCR came from a woman between 18 and 30 years old with Graves' hyperthyroidism. This rearrangement joins TRBV2 to TRBJ2-7; D perhaps matches TRBD2 (6 bases). The CDR3 DNA follows: TGTGCCAGCAGTGAAGCCCCCGGGAGCTCCTACGAGCAGTACTTC. It translates to CASSEAPGSSYEQYF.